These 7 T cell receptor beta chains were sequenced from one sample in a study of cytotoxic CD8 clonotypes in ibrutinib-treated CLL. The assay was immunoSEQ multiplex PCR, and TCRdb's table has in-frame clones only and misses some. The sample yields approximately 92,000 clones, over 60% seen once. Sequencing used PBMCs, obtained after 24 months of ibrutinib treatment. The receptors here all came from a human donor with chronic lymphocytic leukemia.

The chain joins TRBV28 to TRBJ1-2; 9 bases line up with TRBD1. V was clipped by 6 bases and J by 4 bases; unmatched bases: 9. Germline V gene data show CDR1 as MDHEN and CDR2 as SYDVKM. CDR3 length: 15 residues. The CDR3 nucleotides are TGTGCCAGCAGCGTCCCGGGACAGGGACGCTATGGCTACACCTTC. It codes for CASSVPGQGRYGYTF.

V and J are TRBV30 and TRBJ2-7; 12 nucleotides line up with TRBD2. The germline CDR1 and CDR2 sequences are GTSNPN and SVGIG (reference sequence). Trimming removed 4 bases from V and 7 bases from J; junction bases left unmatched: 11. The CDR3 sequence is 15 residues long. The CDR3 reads CAWNPASGRVREQYF. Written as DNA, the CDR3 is TGTGCCTGGAATCCCGCTAGCGGGAGGGTGCGAGAGCAGTACTTC.

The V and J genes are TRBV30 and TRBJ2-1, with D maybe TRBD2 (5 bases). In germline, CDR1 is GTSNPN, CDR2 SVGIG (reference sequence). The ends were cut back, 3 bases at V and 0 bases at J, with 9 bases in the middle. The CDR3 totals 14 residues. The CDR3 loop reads CAWSRDSSYNEQFF. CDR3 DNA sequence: TGTGCCTGGAGCCGGGATAGCTCCTACAATGAGCAGTTCTTC.

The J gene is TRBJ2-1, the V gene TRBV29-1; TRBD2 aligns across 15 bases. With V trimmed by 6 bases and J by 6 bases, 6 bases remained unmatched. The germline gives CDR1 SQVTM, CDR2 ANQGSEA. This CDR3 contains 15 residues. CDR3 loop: CSVAWTSGRVNEQFF. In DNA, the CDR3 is TGCAGCGTCGCCTGGACTAGCGGGAGGGTCAATGAGCAGTTCTTC.

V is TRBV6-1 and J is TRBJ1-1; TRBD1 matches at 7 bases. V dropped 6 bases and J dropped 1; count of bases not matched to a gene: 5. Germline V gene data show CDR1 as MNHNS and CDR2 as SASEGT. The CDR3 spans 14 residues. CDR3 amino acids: CASRLQGGNTEAFF. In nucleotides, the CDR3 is TGTGCCAGCAGACTCCAGGGGGGGAACACTGAAGCTTTCTTT.

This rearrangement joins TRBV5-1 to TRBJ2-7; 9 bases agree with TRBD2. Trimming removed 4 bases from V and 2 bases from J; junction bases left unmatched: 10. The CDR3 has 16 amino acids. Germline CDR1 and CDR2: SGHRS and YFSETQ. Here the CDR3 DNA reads TGCGCCAGCAGCCCCACCGGGATAGCGGGGGCCTACGAGCAGTACTTC. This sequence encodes CASSPTGIAGAYEQYF.

As DNA, the CDR3 is TGCAGCGTCTCCGGGGGGCTAGGGACTAGCGGGGCCAGCTCCTACGAGCAGTACTTC. Its translation is CSVSGGLGTSGASSYEQYF. This chain connects TRBV29-1 to TRBJ2-7, with TRBD2 matching 13 bases. The CDR3 extends over 19 amino acids. From germline, CDR1 is SQVTM and CDR2 ANQGSEA. The J segment lost 0 bases and the V segment lost 6 bases, leaving 17 bases of the junction unmatched.